Listed below are T cell receptor beta chains from one sample, sequenced in a study of cytomegalovirus exposure and HLA in healthy donors. Sequenced by immunoSEQ multiplex PCR; TCRdb stores in-frame clones only, minus some. The sample lists 150,000 to 200,000 clones, 79% occurring once. The sample comprised PBMCs. Every receptor here comes from a woman in her thirties in good health and CMV-seropositive. The CDR3 runs from the conserved cysteine through the conserved F or W. Fields, in order: D gene, clone size, V gene, J gene, CDR3 protein, CDR3 DNA. The D gene is left open where the match is weak. Clone size appears in some rows only: once, few, many, or a class for an expanded clone.

d_call: .; clone_size: few; v_call: TRBV5-6; j_call: TRBJ1-2; cdr3_aa: CASGDWRALNYGYTF; cdr3_nt: TGTGCCAGCGGAGATTGGAGGGCGCTAAACTATGGCTACACCTTC
d_call: .; clone_size: once; v_call: TRBV12-5; j_call: TRBJ2-1; cdr3_aa: CASGLPSGVGNEQFF; cdr3_nt: TGTGCTAGTGGTTTGCCCTCAGGGGTGGGGAATGAGCAGTTCTTC
d_call: TRBD1; clone_size: .; v_call: TRBV7-6; j_call: TRBJ1-1; cdr3_aa: CASSSGGRGTEAFF; cdr3_nt: TGTGCCAGCAGCTCAGGGGGCAGGGGGACTGAAGCTTTCTTT
d_call: TRBD2; clone_size: .; v_call: TRBV5-1; j_call: TRBJ2-1; cdr3_aa: CASTYRLAVYNEQFF; cdr3_nt: TGCGCCAGCACCTACCGACTAGCGGTATACAATGAGCAGTTCTTC
d_call: .; clone_size: .; v_call: TRBV18; j_call: TRBJ1-2; cdr3_aa: CASSPTTGPNYGYTF; cdr3_nt: TGTGCCAGCTCACCCACAACAGGCCCTAACTATGGCTACACCTTC
d_call: TRBD1; clone_size: .; v_call: TRBV18; j_call: TRBJ1-5; cdr3_aa: CASSPRQGGQPQHF; cdr3_nt: TGTGCCAGCTCACCCAGACAGGGTGGTCAGCCCCAGCATTTT
d_call: .; clone_size: few; v_call: TRBV30; j_call: TRBJ1-2; cdr3_aa: CVRQYNYGYTF; cdr3_nt: TGTGTCCGACAGTACAACTATGGCTACACCTTC
d_call: TRBD2; clone_size: .; v_call: TRBV11-2; j_call: TRBJ2-1; cdr3_aa: CASSLSGGRGTREQFF; cdr3_nt: TGTGCCAGCAGCTTATCGGGCGGGAGAGGCACAAGGGAGCAGTTCTTC
d_call: .; clone_size: .; v_call: TRBV18; j_call: TRBJ2-7; cdr3_aa: CASSPGNTYEQYF; cdr3_nt: TGTGCCAGCTCACCCGGGAATACTTACGAGCAGTACTTC
d_call: TRBD1; clone_size: .; v_call: TRBV28; j_call: TRBJ2-5; cdr3_aa: CASSLRTGRGQETQYF; cdr3_nt: TGTGCCAGCAGTCTAAGGACAGGGAGAGGTCAAGAGACCCAGTACTTC
d_call: TRBD1; clone_size: few; v_call: TRBV4-3; j_call: TRBJ1-4; cdr3_aa: CASSQTGLQREKLFF; cdr3_nt: TGCGCCAGCAGCCAGACAGGGTTACAACGGGAAAAACTGTTTTTT
d_call: TRBD1; clone_size: .; v_call: TRBV9; j_call: TRBJ1-4; cdr3_aa: CASSVAGQANEKLFF; cdr3_nt: TGTGCCAGCAGCGTAGCAGGACAGGCGAATGAAAAACTGTTTTTT
d_call: TRBD2; clone_size: .; v_call: TRBV30; j_call: TRBJ2-5; cdr3_aa: CAWSPAGAFETQYF; cdr3_nt: TGTGCCTGGAGCCCAGCGGGAGCGTTCGAGACCCAGTACTTC
d_call: TRBD1; clone_size: .; v_call: TRBV4-1; j_call: TRBJ2-7; cdr3_aa: CASSHRRDSYEQYF; cdr3_nt: TGCGCCAGCAGCCACCGACGGGACAGCTACGAGCAGTACTTC
d_call: .; clone_size: .; v_call: TRBV2; j_call: TRBJ1-2; cdr3_aa: CASGGENYGYTF; cdr3_nt: TGTGCCAGCGGAGGCGAGAACTATGGCTACACCTTC
d_call: TRBD1; clone_size: .; v_call: TRBV18; j_call: TRBJ2-3; cdr3_aa: CASSRGQATDTQYF; cdr3_nt: TGTGCCAGCTCACGCGGACAGGCCACAGATACGCAGTATTTT
d_call: .; clone_size: few; v_call: TRBV7-6; j_call: TRBJ2-5; cdr3_aa: CASSPRGSGETQYF; cdr3_nt: TGTGCCAGCAGCCCCAGGGGCTCCGGAGAGACCCAGTACTTC